This section outlines one T cell receptor (beta chain) sequence together with its context. This entry comes from a study of cytomegalovirus exposure and HLA in healthy donors. Germline CDR1 and CDR2: LGHNA and YNFKEQ. The CDR3 length is 14 residues. With 4 bases removed from V and 6 bases from J, the gap between germline ends came to 13 bases. This PCR relied on a set of 60 Vbeta primers and 13 Jbeta primers. Here immunoSEQ multiplex PCR was the method, and the copy in TCRdb shows in-frame clones only, minus some. The sample consists of more than 55,000 clones, about four fifths of them appearing once.

Sequenced input: PBMCs. This receptor was obtained from a woman in her forties in good health and CMV-seronegative. This sequence joins TRBV4-2 and TRBJ2-1, with D tentatively TRBD2 (6 bases). The CDR3 DNA follows: TGTGCCAGCAGCCTCTCCCCTAGCGTCAATGAGCAGTTCTTC. It specifies CASSLSPSVNEQFF.